The 22 T cell receptor beta chains listed next were all sequenced from one sample in a study of T cell repertoires in cytomegalovirus infection. These receptors' antigens are unknown. MiXCR, run by TCRdb on the reads, gives a single entry per CDR3 protein. The table has some 940,000 distinct CDR3 sequences, about a third seen once. Material: cultured CD8+ T cells from PBMCs, obtained from culture after CMV antigen stimulation. Receptors were obtained from a human donor in good health (CMV status not recorded). Some clones in this sample may be carry-over from other donors' samples.

This clonotype showed up just a few times. The rearrangement uses TRBV28 and TRBJ1-2; 9 nucleotides line up with TRBD1. This CDR3 region has 15 residues. Germline loops: CDR1 MDHEN, CDR2 SYDVKM. J lost 4 bases, V lost 0 bases, and 3 bases had no gene match. In DNA, the CDR3 is TGTGCCAGCAGTTTATGGGCGGACAGGGGCTATGGCTACACCTTC. This encodes CASSLWADRGYGYTF.

This clonotype appeared a few times. The chain joins TRBV6-6 to TRBJ1-2; D gene ambiguous. CDR3 length: 16 amino acids. V lost 6 bases to trimming and J lost 2 bases, with 19 bases between them. Per germline, CDR1 MNHNY and CDR2 SVGAGI (reference sequence). The CDR3 sequence: CASSPSPAGNNYGYTF. The CDR3 DNA is TGTGCCAGCAGCCCCTCTCCCGCCGGGAACAACTATGGCTACACCTTC.

The V call is TRBV6-4, the J call TRBJ2-1, with TRBD2 matching 8 bases. J was trimmed by 6 bases and V by 10 bases; bases with no gene match: 8. CDR1 and CDR2 (germline): MRHNA, SNTAGT. The length of the CDR3 is 13 residues. CDR3 nucleotides: TGTGCCACCTCCCTCGGGGGGGGCAATGAGCAGTTCTTC. It yields the protein CATSLGGGNEQFF.

The chain recombines TRBV6-1 with TRBJ2-3; 7 nucleotides align to TRBD1. CDR3 length equals 16 residues. Germline V gene lookup returns CDR1 MNHNS and CDR2 SASEGT. Trimming removed 5 bases from V and 2 bases from J; junction bases left unmatched: 10. CDR3 sequence: CASSYLRQGSTDTQYF. The CDR3 bases are TGTGCCAGCAGTTACCTTCGACAGGGTTCCACAGATACGCAGTATTTT.

The gene calls are TRBV6-6 and TRBJ2-5; the D is unclear. The V and J ends lost 5 bases and 4 bases respectively, with 14 bases between them. The CDR3 sequence is 14 residues long. Germline CDR1 is MNHNY and CDR2 is SVGAGI (reference sequence). The CDR3 protein is CASSHLGWRETQYF. The CDR3 DNA reads as TGTGCCAGCAGTCACCTAGGGTGGCGAGAGACCCAGTACTTC.

V is TRBV28 and J is TRBJ2-7; D uncertain. Germline V gene lookup returns CDR1 MDHEN and CDR2 SYDVKM. The V end was cut by 6 bases, the J end by 1 base, with 10 bases between. The CDR3 totals 13 residues. This CDR3 is CASSSISSYEQYV. The CDR3 region has the DNA TGTGCCAGCAGCTCGATATCTTCCTACGAGCAGTACGTC.

This chain links TRBV27 with TRBJ2-5, with 9 bases matching TRBD2. Germline loops: CDR1 MNHEY, CDR2 SMNVEV (reference sequence). Trimming took 6 bases from V and 4 from J; bases not matched to a gene: 9. The length of the CDR3 is 15 residues. CDR3 DNA sequence: TGTGCCAGCAGAGGTAGCGGGAGTGGGGGAGAGACCCAGTACTTC. As protein: CASRGSGSGGETQYF.

The chain combines TRBV10-2 with TRBJ2-5; D may match TRBD1 or TRBD2 (6 bases each). V lost 6 bases and J lost 5, with 13 bases in between. Per germline, CDR1 WSHSY and CDR2 SAAADI. CDR3 length: 13 residues. The CDR3 coding sequence is TGCGCCAGCAGCGCGGGACATCAGGAGACCCAGTACTTC. This gives the protein CASSAGHQETQYF.

The V and J genes are TRBV6-6 and TRBJ2-4; D not resolved. V was pared by 7 bases and J by 9 bases, with 10 bases between. The CDR3 is 11 amino acids. Germline loops: CDR1 MNHNY, CDR2 SVGAGI (reference sequence). Written as DNA, the CDR3 is TGTGCCAGCAACCCCCCACCCATTCAGTACTTC. This codes for CASNPPPIQYF.

The rearrangement joins TRBV10-3 to TRBJ2-7; weak D call: TRBD1 (7 bases). The CDR3 loop spans 16 amino acids. V gave up 7 bases and J gave up 2 bases, with 21 bases separating them. Germline assignment: CDR1 ENHRY and CDR2 SYGVKD. CDR3 coding DNA: TGTGCCATCACGTCCCTGGGCGGGACAGCAACCTACGAGCAGTACTTC. Translation gives CAITSLGGTATYEQYF.

J is TRBJ1-2 and V is TRBV11-2, with 7 bases lining up with TRBD1. CDR1 SGHAT and CDR2 FQNNGV come from the germline V gene. The CDR3 has 14 amino acids. Losses at the gene ends were 1 base for V and 8 bases for J; bases not matched to a gene: 7. This CDR3 is CASSLVGGGRGYTF. In DNA form, the CDR3 reads TGTGCCAGCAGCTTAGTCGGAGGGGGCAGAGGCTACACCTTC.

This clonotype has at least ten counts. The rearrangement joins TRBV7-2 to TRBJ2-2, with D perhaps matching TRBD2 (7 bases). The CDR3 runs to 15 residues. Per germline, CDR1 SGHTA and CDR2 FQGNSA. Trimming took 3 bases from V and 4 from J, leaving 12 bases between them. Here the CDR3 DNA reads TGTGCCAGCAGCTTGGGGGGGGGGCTCACCGGGGAGCTGTTTTTT. This gives the protein CASSLGGGLTGELFF.

V usage is TRBV27 and J usage is TRBJ1-2; D ambiguous. The V gene lost 0 bases and the J gene lost 2 bases, with 16 bases spanning the gap. The CDR3 covers 17 residues. Germline assignment: CDR1 MNHEY and CDR2 SMNVEV (reference sequence). This CDR3 is CASSLSLSAGRNYGYTF. The CDR3 DNA follows: TGTGCCAGCAGTTTATCGTTGAGCGCCGGACGGAACTATGGCTACACCTTC.

In this sample, this clonotype turned up a few times. Written as DNA, the CDR3 is TGTGCCAGTAGGCCCCGGGGGGGCCGGGAGACCCAGTACTTC. This codes for CASRPRGGRETQYF. The chain is built from TRBV19 and TRBJ2-5; 8 bases agree with TRBD2. Per germline, CDR1 LNHDA and CDR2 SQIVND (reference sequence). With V trimmed by 6 bases and J by 5 bases, 8 bases remained unmatched. The length of the CDR3 is 14 residues.

The chain couples TRBV28 to TRBJ1-2, with D unclear. The CDR3 extends over 14 amino acids. The germline CDR1 and CDR2 sequences are MDHEN and SYDVKM. Trimming removed 11 bases at V and 5 bases at J, with 21 bases between. Here the CDR3 DNA reads TGTGCCGGTGAGGAGAAGGACTACCCTTATGGCTACACCTTC. Its protein is CAGEEKDYPYGYTF.

The chain carries TRBV20-1 and TRBJ1-2; the match to TRBD1 covers 8 bases. The V segment lost 0 bases and the J segment 5 bases; nucleotides outside the gene matches: 14. This CDR3 has 17 amino acids. Germline CDR1 reads DFQATT; CDR2 reads SNEGSKA (reference sequence). The CDR3 protein is CSARDQDRVPRAYGYTF. In DNA form, the CDR3 reads TGCAGTGCTAGAGATCAGGACAGGGTGCCCCGAGCGTATGGCTACACCTTC.

This clonotype has only a few counts. The V gene is TRBV6-6, the J gene TRBJ1-1, with 7 bases fitting TRBD1. The V segment lost 10 bases and the J segment 1 base; nucleotides outside the gene matches: 12. There are 15 residues in the CDR3. Germline V lookup: CDR1 MNHNY, CDR2 SVGAGI (reference sequence). CDR3 coding DNA: TGTGCCACTCTGGGTGCGGGACAGACGAACACTGAAGCTTTCTTT. Amino acids: CATLGAGQTNTEAFF.

At least ten counts were recorded for this clonotype. The chain has TRBV7-9 and TRBJ1-2; 8 bases fit TRBD1. This CDR3 comprises 14 residues. From germline, CDR1 is SEHNR and CDR2 FQNEAQ (reference sequence). Trimming removed 5 bases from V and 5 bases from J; junction bases left unmatched: 7. The CDR3 nucleotides read TGTGCCAGCAGCGCGACGACAGGGGATTATGGCTACACCTTC. It specifies CASSATTGDYGYTF.

This clonotype was detected a few times. This chain joins TRBV6-1 and TRBJ1-6, with D unresolved. The germline gives CDR1 MNHNS, CDR2 SASEGT. The ends were cut back, 8 bases at V and 8 bases at J, with 19 bases in the middle. This CDR3 spans 15 amino acids. The CDR3 nucleotides read TGTGCCAGCTCGATGGAGGCCGAGTGGCATTCACCCCTCCACTTT. Its protein is CASSMEAEWHSPLHF.

The chain carries TRBV10-3 and TRBJ2-2; 8 bases line up with TRBD1. The CDR3 is made up of 12 amino acids. Germline values: CDR1 ENHRY, CDR2 SYGVKD. The ends lost 11 bases at V and 3 bases at J; junction bases unmatched: 2. Here the CDR3 DNA reads TGTGCCCTACAGGGGGACACCGGGGAGCTGTTTTTT. It is translated as CALQGDTGELFF.

J is TRBJ2-7 and V is TRBV6-1, with D perhaps matching TRBD2 (5 bases). The V end lost 0 bases, the J end lost 5 bases, and 14 bases lay between the germline ends. Germline lookup yields CDR1 MNHNS and CDR2 SASEGT. CDR3 length: 15 amino acids. DNA of the CDR3: TGTGCCAGCAGTGAAGCCCCGGGCCCAGCGGACGAGCAGTACTTC. This codes for CASSEAPGPADEQYF.

Here the CDR3 reads CATSRDNLGDTGELFF. The CDR3 DNA sequence: TGTGCCACCAGCAGAGATAATTTGGGGGACACCGGGGAGCTGTTTTTT. The V gene is TRBV15, the J gene TRBJ2-2; D possibly matches TRBD1 or TRBD2 (5 bases each). The CDR3 extends over 16 amino acids. Trimming left V 0 bases short and J 3 bases short, with 11 bases between. The germline V gene encodes CDR1 LNHNV and CDR2 YYDKDF (reference sequence).